This T cell receptor beta chain was captured in a study of PD-1 blockade in classical Hodgkin lymphoma. Study-wide results and limits: Healthy donors reportedly exceeded newly diagnosed patients in baseline TCR diversity. Any patient who commenced nivolumab under 1 year after ASCT was excluded.

Points on this clone: Its antigen is undetermined.

The CDR3 has 13 residues. Trimming removed 0 bases at V and 5 bases at J, with 5 bases between. Looked up from germline, CDR1 is SGHNT and CDR2 is YYREEE (reference sequence). Every patient relapsed after autologous stem cell transplantation, and brentuximab vedotin exposure varied. It was by magnetic negative selection that CD4+ T cells were purified from thawed PBMCs. Complete response, partial response or progressive disease made up the best responses. Clones were read by immunoSEQ multiplex PCR, and TCRdb kept only the in-frame ones, dropping some. The sample shows about 8,500 clones, approximately 83% of them seen only once.

The source of this sequence is a human donor with classical Hodgkin lymphoma. The chain combines TRBV5-4 with TRBJ2-2; the D is unclear. The sample here was CD4+ T cells from blood, taken at baseline. CDR3 in DNA: TGTGCCAGCAGCTTGGGGTTGACCGGGGAGCTGTTTTTT. Amino acid sequence: CASSLGLTGELFF.